This T cell receptor beta chain was sequenced in a study of blood T cell repertoires in COVID-19. Authors' data handling: By means of reference gene primer amplification, nucleated cell counts were estimated. TCRdb's copy holds only in-frame clones and misses some; the assay was immunoSEQ multiplex PCR. From that table come the V and J calls and clone size; the DNA was used to work out D and trimming. This sample has fewer than 400,000 clones, with around 86% found just once. Germline CDR1 and CDR2: LNHDA and SQIVND (reference sequence). The J segment lost 6 bases and the V segment lost 3 bases, leaving 9 bases of the junction unmatched. The CDR3 consists of 17 residues.

The sequencing input was PBMCs or T cells enriched from blood (not recorded which). This sequence originates from a man aged 25 to 40 who had recovered from COVID-19. The chain couples TRBV19 to TRBJ2-3, with 13 bases identical to TRBD2. CDR3 amino acids: CASSIPSLAGGVDTQYF. For the CDR3, the DNA is TGTGCCAGTAGTATCCCTTCACTAGCGGGAGGGGTGGATACGCAGTATTTT.